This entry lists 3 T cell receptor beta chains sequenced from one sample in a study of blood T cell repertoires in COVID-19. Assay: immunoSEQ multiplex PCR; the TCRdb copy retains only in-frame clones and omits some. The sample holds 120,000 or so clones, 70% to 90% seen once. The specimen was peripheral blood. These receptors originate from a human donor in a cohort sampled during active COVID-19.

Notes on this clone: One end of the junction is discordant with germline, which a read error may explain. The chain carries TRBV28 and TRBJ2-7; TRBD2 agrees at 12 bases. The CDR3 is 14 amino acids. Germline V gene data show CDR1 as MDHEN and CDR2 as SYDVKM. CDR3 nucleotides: TGTGCCAGCAGTTCCCCTAGCGGGAGGGCTCACACCTCCTTC. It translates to CASSSPSGRAHTSF.

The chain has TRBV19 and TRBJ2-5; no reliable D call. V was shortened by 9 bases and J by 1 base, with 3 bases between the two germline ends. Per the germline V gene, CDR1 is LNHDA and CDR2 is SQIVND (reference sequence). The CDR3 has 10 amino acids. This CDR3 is CASGQETQYF. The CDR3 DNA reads TGTGCCAGCGGCCAAGAGACCCAGTACTTC.

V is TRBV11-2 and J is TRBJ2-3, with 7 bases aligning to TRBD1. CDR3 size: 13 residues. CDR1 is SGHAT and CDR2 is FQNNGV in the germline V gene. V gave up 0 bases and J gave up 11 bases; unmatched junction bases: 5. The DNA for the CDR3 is TGTGCCAGCAGCTTAGATCAGGGGGTGGGGCAGTATTTT. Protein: CASSLDQGVGQYF.